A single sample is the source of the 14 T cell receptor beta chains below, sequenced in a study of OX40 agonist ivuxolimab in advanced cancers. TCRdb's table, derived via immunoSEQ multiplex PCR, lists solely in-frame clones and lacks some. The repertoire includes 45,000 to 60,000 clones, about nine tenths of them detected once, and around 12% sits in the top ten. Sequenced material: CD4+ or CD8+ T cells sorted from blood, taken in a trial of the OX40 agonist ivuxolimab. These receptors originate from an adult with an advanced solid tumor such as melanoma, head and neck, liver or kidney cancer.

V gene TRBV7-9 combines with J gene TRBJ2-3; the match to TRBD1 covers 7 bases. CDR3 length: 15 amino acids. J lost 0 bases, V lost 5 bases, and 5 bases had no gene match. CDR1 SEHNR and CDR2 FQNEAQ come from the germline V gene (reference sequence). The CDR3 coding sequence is TGTGCCAGCAGCCATAGACAGGGAAGCACAGATACGCAGTATTTT. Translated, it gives CASSHRQGSTDTQYF.

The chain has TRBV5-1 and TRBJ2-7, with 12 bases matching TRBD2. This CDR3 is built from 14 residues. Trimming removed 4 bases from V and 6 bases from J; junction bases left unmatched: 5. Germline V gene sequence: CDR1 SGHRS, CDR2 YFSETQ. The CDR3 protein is CASSETSGSGEQYF. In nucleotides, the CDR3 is TGCGCCAGCAGCGAGACTAGCGGGAGTGGCGAGCAGTACTTC.

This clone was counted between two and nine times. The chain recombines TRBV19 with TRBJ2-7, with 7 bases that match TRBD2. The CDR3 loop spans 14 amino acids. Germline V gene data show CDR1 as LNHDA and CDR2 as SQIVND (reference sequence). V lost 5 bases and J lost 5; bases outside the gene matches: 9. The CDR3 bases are TGTGCCAGTAGTGCCCTGGGGGGGTTCGACGAGCAGTACTTC. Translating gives CASSALGGFDEQYF.

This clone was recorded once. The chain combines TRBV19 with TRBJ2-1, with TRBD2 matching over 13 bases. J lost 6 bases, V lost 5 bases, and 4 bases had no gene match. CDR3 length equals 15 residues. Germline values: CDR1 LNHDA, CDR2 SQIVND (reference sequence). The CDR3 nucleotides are TGTGCCAGTAGTCCGGGACTAGCGGGGTTCAATGAGCAGTTCTTC. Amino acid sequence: CASSPGLAGFNEQFF. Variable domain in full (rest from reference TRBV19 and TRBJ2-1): DGGITQSPKYLFRKEGQNVTLSCEQNLNHDAMYWYRQDPGQGLRLIYYSQIVNDFQKGDIAEGYSVSREKKESFPLTVTSAQKNPTAFYLCASSPGLAGFNEQFFGPGTRLTVL.

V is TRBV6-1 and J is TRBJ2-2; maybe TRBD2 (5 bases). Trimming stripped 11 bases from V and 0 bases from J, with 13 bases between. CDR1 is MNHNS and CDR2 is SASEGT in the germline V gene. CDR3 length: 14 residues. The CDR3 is CALRRGPNTGELFF. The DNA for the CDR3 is TGTGCCCTCCGCAGAGGGCCGAACACCGGGGAGCTGTTTTTT.

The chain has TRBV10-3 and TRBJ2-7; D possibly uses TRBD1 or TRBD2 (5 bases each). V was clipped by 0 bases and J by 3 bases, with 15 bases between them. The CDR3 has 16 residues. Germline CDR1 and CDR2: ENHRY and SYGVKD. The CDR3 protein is CAISESKWGTLYEQYF. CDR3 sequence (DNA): TGTGCCATCAGTGAGTCGAAGTGGGGGACCCTCTACGAGCAGTACTTC.

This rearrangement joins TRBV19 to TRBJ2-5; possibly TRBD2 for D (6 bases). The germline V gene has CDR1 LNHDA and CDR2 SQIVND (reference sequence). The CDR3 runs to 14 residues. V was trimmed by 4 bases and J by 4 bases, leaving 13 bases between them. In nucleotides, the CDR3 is TGTGCCAGTAGTACTCGTGGGGGGATAGAGACCCAGTACTTC. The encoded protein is CASSTRGGIETQYF. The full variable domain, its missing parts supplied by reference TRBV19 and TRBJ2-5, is DGGITQSPKYLFRKEGQNVTLSCEQNLNHDAMYWYRQDPGQGLRLIYYSQIVNDFQKGDIAEGYSVSREKKESFPLTVTSAQKNPTAFYLCASSTRGGIETQYFGPGTRLLVL.

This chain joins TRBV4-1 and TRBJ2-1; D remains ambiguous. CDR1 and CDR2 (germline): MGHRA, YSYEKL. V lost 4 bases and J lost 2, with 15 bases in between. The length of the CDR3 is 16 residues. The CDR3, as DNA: TGCGCCAGCAGCCCCATAGGCAGGTTCGCCTACAATGAGCAGTTCTTC. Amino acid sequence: CASSPIGRFAYNEQFF.

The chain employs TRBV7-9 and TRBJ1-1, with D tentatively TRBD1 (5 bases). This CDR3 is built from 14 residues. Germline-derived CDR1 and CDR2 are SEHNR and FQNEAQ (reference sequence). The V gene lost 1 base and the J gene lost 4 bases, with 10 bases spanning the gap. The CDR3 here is CASSLGGTTTEAFF. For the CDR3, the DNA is TGTGCCAGCAGCTTAGGGGGGACTACCACTGAAGCTTTCTTT.

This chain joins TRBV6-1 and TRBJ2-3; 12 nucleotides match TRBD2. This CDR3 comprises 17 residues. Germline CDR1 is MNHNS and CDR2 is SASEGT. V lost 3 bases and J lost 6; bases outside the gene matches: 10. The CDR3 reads CASSDRLAGDRGDTQYF. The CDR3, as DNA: TGTGCCAGCAGTGACCGACTAGCGGGAGATCGCGGGGATACGCAGTATTTT.

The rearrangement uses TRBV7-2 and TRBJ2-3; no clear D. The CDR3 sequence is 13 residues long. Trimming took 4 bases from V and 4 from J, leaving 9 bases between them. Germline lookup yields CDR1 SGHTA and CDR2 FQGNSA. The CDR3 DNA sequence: TGTGCCAGCAGCTCTCAGGCGGCAGATACGCAGTATTTT. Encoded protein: CASSSQAADTQYF. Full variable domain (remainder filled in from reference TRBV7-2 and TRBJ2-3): GAGVSQSPSNKVTEKGKDVELRCDPISGHTALYWYRQSLGQGLEFLIYFQGNSAPDKSGLPSDRFSAERTGGSVSTLTIQRTQQEDSAVYLCASSSQAADTQYFGPGTRLTVL.

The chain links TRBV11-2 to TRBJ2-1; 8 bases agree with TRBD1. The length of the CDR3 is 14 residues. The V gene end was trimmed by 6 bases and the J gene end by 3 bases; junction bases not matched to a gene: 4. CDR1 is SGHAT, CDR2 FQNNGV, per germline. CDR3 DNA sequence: TGTGCCAGCAGTAAAACAGGGGGCTACAATGAGCAGTTCTTC. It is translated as CASSKTGGYNEQFF.

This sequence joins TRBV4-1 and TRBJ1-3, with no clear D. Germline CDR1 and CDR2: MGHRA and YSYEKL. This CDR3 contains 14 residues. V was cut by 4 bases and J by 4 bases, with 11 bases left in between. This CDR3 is CASSLGKRGNTIYF. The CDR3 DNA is TGCGCCAGCAGCCTAGGGAAAAGGGGAAACACCATATATTTT.

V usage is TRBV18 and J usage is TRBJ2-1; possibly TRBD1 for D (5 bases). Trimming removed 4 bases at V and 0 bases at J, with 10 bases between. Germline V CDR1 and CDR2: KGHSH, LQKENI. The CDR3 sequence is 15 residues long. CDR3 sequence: CASSLTGYSYNEQFF. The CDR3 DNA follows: TGTGCCAGCTCACTTACAGGATACTCCTACAATGAGCAGTTCTTC.